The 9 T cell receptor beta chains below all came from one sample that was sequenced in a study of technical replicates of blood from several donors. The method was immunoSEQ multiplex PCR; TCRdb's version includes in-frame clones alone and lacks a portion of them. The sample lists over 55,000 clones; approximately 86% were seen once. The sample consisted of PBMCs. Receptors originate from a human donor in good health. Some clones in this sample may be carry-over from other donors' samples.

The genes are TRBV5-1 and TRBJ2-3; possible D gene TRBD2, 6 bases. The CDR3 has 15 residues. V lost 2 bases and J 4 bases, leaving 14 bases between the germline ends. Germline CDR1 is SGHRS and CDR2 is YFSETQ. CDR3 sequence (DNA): TGCGCCAGCAGCTTCGGGGGAGGCTTGGCAGATACGCAGTATTTT. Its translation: CASSFGGGLADTQYF.

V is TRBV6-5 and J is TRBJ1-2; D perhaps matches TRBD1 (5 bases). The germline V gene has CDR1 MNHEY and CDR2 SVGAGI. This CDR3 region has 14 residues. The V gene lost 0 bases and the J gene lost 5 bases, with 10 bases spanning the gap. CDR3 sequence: CASSYSSTAYGYTF. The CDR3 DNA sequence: TGTGCCAGCAGTTACTCCTCGACAGCATATGGCTACACCTTC.

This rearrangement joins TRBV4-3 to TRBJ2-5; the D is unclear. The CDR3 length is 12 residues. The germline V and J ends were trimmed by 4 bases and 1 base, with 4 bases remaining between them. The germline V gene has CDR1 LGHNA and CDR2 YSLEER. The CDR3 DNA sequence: TGCGCCAGCAGCCCTTTCCAAGAGACCCAGTACTTC. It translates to CASSPFQETQYF.

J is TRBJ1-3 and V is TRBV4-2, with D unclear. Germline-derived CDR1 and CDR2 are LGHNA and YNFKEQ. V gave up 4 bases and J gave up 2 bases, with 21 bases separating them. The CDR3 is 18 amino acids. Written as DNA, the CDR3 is TGTGCCAGCAGCCTTCGGGTTCCCGAGTACGGGACTGGAAACACCATATATTTT. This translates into CASSLRVPEYGTGNTIYF.

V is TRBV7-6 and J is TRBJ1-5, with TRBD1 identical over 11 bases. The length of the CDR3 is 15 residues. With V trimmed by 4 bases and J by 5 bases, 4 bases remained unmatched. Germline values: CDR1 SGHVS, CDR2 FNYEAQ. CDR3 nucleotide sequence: TGTGCCAGCAGCTCCGGGACAGGGGGTCATCAGCCCCAGCATTTT. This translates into CASSSGTGGHQPQHF.

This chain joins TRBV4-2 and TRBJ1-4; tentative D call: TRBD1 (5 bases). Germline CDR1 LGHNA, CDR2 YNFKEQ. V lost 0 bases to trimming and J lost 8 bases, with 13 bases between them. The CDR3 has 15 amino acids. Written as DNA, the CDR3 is TGTGCCAGCAGCCAAGAGGACAATACGGCGGAAAAACTGTTTTTT. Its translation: CASSQEDNTAEKLFF.

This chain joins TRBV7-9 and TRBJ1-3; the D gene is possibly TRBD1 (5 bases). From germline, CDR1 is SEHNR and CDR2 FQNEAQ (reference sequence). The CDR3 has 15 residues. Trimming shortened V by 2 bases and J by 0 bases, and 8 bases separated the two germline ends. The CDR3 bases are TGTGCCAGCAGCTTAAATAGGGGCTCTGGAAACACCATATATTTT. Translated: CASSLNRGSGNTIYF. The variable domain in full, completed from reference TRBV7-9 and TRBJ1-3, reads DTGVSQNPRHKITKRGQNVTFRCDPISEHNRLYWYRQTLGQGPEFLTYFQNEAQLEKSRLLSDRFSAERPKGSFSTLEIQRTEQGDSAMYLCASSLNRGSGNTIYFGEGSWLTVV.

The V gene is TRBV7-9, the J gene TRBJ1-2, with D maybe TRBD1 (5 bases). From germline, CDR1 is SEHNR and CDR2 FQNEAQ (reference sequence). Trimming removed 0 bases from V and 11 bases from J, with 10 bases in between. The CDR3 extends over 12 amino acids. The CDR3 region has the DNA TGTGCCAGCAGCTTAGCCGGGGGGAATTACACCTTC. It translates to CASSLAGGNYTF. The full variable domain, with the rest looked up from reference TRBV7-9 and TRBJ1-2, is DTGVSQNPRHKITKRGQNVTFRCDPISEHNRLYWYRQTLGQGPEFLTYFQNEAQLEKSRLLSDRFSAERPKGSFSTLEIQRTEQGDSAMYLCASSLAGGNYTFGSGTRLTVV.

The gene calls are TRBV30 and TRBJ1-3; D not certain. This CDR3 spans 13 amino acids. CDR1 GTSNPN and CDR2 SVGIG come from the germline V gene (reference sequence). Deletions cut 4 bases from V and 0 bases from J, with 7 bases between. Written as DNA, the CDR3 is TGTGCCTGGAAAACAATCTCTGGAAACACCATATATTTT. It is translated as CAWKTISGNTIYF.